This T cell receptor beta chain was sequenced for a study (dated by TCRdb to about 2015). Regarding the complete study: The study set out to test whether tumor-infiltrating Tregs in breast cancer get recruited from blood Tregs or are instead converted in situ from other CD4+ T cell subsets. Beyond this particular receptor, the publication reports: The greatest overlap of tumor-infiltrating Treg TCR alpha and beta sequences was observed with tumor naive CD4+ T cells, followed by blood naive CD4+ T cells. In terms of TCR gene usage, tumor memory CD4+ T cells clustered together with blood and lymph node memory CD4+ cells, as well as with lymph node naive CD4+ cells. The larger-cohort validation was restricted to a single TCR beta V-J rearrangement rather than whole repertoires.

This clonotype was seen repeatedly, ten times or more. The specificity of this receptor is unknown. The input lacks base qualities; no much larger clone sits a single base away. CD4+CD45RO+CD25- cells were isolated as memory CD4+ T cells. Tregs, naive and memory CD4+ T cells from tumor, blood and ipsilateral draining lymph nodes of five or six breast cancer patients underwent full-length TCR alpha and beta sequencing. Ficoll density gradient centrifugation was used to isolate mononuclear cells from lymph nodes or from approximately 50 ml of peripheral blood. A purity exceeding 90% was confirmed by FACS for the sorted cell populations. Full-length TCR variable regions were amplified by 5' RACE PCR with constant-region reverse primers, followed by semi-nested PCR with Nested Universal Primer A. Using the ReliaPrep RNA Cell Miniprep System, total RNA was extracted, and the SMARTer RACE 5'/3' Kit was then used to reverse transcribe the RNA into 5'RACE-ready cDNA. An Illumina MiSeq was used to sequence the full-length TCR alpha and beta libraries, which had been barcoded with multiplex adaptors. The authors processed their data as follows. For each of nine subset-tissue groups, sequencing data from the five patients were pooled, and the groups were then compared using unsupervised clustering of TCR gene usage. The Morisita-Horn index was used to calculate repertoire similarity, with shared sequences weighted according to their contribution to each repertoire. TCRdb cleaned the public reads at Q25 with fastp, built clones with MiXCR and kept in-frame beta chains. Entries are consolidated by CDR3 protein sequence, retaining the most common genes and DNA. The V and J calls shown here were made by TCRdb, not taken from the authors' results. Within this sample are under 35,000 distinct CDR3 sequences, with around 22% of them counted one time only. Around 4% of the sample belongs to the ten largest clones.

V gives up 4 bases and J gives up 3 bases, and the segment between their germline ends measures 17 bases. Spanning cysteine to phenylalanine, the CDR3 consists of 15 amino acids. Only the CDR3 part of the read is kept: 45 bases, read in frame from the first base. From a lookup of the germline V gene (reference sequence), CDR1 and CDR2 are SGHKS and YYEKEE. The sequence was collected from a female donor with breast cancer. Sequencing was carried out using memory CD4+ T cells sorted from blood. Per the publication, the cell subset or site label means: memory CD4+ T cells, CD4+CD45RO+CD25-. The rearranged segments are TRBV5-5 and TRBJ2-7; TRBD1 is perhaps the D gene, given 6 matching bases. In nucleotides, the sequence is TGTGCCAGCAGCCCGCCCGACAGGTGGAGCTACGAGCAGTACTTC. This translates into CASSPPDRWSYEQYF.